Sequencing of this T cell receptor beta chain was carried out in a study of blood T cell repertoires in COVID-19. The CDR3 has 19 residues. Trimming left V 5 bases short and J 3 bases short, with 23 bases between. CDR1 is SGHTA and CDR2 is FQGNSA in the germline V gene. In the authors' workflow: Amplification from reference gene primers served as the basis for estimated nucleated cell counts. Some clones are missing from TCRdb's copy, which holds only in-frame ones; the method was immunoSEQ multiplex PCR. That table supplies the V and J calls and clone size; D and trimming were determined from the DNA. The sample holds 110,000 to 150,000 clones, approximately 73% seen once.

Sequencing was done on a sample of peripheral blood. This clonotype was obtained from a man in his 60s with acute or convalescent COVID-19. The V and J genes are TRBV7-2 and TRBJ2-6; D is possibly TRBD2 (6 bases). This CDR3 reads CASSPTRMGTAGGANVLTF. The CDR3 DNA is TGTGCCAGCAGCCCAACTAGGATGGGGACTGCTGGTGGGGCCAACGTCCTGACTTTC.